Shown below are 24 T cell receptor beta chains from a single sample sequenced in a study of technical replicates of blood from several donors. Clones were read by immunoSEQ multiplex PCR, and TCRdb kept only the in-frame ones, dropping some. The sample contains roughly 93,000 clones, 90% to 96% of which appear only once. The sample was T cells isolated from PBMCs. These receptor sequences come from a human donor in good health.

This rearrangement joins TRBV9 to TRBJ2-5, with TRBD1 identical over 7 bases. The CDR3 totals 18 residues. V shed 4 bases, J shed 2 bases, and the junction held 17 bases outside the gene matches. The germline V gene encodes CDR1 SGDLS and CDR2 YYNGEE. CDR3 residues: CASSIRGPSTGEQETQYF. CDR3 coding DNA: TGTGCCAGCAGCATCCGTGGGCCGAGTACAGGGGAACAAGAGACCCAGTACTTC.

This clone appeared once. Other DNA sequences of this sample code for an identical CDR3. CDR3 coding DNA: TGTGCCAGCTCACCACCTTCCGGGGCCGGGGAGCTGTTTTTT. Translation gives CASSPPSGAGELFF. The chain couples TRBV18 to TRBJ2-2; perhaps TRBD2 as D (5 bases). V gave up 0 bases and J gave up 6 bases, with 8 bases separating them. CDR3 size: 14 residues. Per the germline V gene, CDR1 is KGHSH and CDR2 is LQKENI.

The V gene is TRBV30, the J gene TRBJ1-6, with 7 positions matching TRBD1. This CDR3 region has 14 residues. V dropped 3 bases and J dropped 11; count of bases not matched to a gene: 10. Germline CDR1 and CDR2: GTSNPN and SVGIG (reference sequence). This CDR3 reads CAWSLTTGQPPLHF. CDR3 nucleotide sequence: TGTGCCTGGAGCCTAACGACAGGGCAGCCACCCCTCCACTTT.

The CDR3 region has the DNA TGTGCCAGCCGAGTAGGAGGCACTGAAGCTTTCTTT. This sequence encodes CASRVGGTEAFF. The rearrangement joins TRBV25-1 to TRBJ1-1; D remains unclear. V shed 8 bases and J shed 4 bases, with 11 bases lying between them. This CDR3 comprises 12 residues. From germline, CDR1 is MGHDK and CDR2 SYGVNS. Drawing the rest from reference TRBV25-1 and TRBJ1-1, the complete variable domain is EADIYQTPRYLVIGTGKKITLECSQTMGHDKMYWYQQDPGMELHLIHYSYGVNSTEKGDLSSESTVSRIRTEHFPLTLESARPSHTSQYLCASRVGGTEAFFGQGTRLTVV.

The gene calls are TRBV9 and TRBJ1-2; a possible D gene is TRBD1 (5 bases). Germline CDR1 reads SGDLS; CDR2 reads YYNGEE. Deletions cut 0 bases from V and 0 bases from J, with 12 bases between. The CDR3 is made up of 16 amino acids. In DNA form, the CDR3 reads TGTGCCAGCAGCGTAGAGGTTACAGGTGCTAACTATGGCTACACCTTC. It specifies CASSVEVTGANYGYTF.

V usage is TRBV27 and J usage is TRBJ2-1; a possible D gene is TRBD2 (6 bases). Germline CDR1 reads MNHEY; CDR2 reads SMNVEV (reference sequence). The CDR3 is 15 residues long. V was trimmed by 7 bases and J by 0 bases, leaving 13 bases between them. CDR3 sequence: CASTPLGGSYNEQFF. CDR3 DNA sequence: TGTGCCAGCACTCCCCTGGGGGGCTCCTACAATGAGCAGTTCTTC.

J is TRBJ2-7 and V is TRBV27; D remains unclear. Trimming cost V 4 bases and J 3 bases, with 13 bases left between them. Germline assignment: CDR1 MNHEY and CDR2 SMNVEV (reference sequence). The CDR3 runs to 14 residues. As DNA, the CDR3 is TGTGCCAGCAGTTGGGCAGATACTTACTACGAGCAGTACTTC. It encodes CASSWADTYYEQYF.

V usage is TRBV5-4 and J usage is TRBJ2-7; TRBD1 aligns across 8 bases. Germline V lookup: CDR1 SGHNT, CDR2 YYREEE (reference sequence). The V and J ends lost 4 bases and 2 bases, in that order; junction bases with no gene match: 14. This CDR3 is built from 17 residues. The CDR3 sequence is CASSTGTGQTIPYEQYF. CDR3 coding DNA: TGTGCCAGCAGCACTGGGACAGGCCAAACCATACCCTACGAGCAGTACTTC.

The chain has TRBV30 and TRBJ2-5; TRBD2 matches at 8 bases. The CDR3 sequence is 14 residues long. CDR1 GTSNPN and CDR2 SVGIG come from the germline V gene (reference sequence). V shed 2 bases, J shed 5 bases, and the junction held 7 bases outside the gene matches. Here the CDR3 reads CAWSTTGGRETQYF. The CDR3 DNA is TGTGCCTGGAGTACGACGGGGGGGCGGGAGACCCAGTACTTC.

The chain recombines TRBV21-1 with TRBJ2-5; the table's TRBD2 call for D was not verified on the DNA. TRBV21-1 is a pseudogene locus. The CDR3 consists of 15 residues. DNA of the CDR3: TGTGCCAGCAGCAAGGGACTAGCGGGAGTACTTTCCGGGGACTTC. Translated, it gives CASSKGLAGVLSGDF.

The CDR3 DNA sequence: TGTGCCAGCAGCTTGGCCCTGTGGACAGGGGACACTGAAGCTTTCTTT. This gives the protein CASSLALWTGDTEAFF. This chain joins TRBV5-4 and TRBJ1-1, with TRBD1 matching over 9 bases. This CDR3 contains 16 residues. V lost 0 bases, J lost 3 bases, and 6 bases stayed unmatched. CDR1 is SGHNT and CDR2 is YYREEE in the germline V gene (reference sequence). Using reference TRBV5-4 and TRBJ1-1 for the parts outside the CDR3, the full variable domain is ETGVTQSPTHLIKTRGQQVTLRCSSQSGHNTVSWYQQALGQGPQFIFQYYREEENGRGNFPPRFSGLQFPNYSSELNVNALELDDSALYLCASSLALWTGDTEAFFGQGTRLTVV.

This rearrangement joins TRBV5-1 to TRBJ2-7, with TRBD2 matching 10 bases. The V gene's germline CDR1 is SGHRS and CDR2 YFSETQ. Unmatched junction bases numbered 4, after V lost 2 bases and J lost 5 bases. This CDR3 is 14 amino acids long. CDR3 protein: CASSLSLAGDEQYF. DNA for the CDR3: TGCGCCAGCAGCTTATCGCTAGCGGGAGACGAGCAGTACTTC.

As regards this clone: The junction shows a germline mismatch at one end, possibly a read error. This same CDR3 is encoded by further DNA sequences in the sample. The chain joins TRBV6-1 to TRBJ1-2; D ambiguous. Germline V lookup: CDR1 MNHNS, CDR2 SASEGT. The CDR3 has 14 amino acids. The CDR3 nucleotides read TGTGCCAGCACCCGAGGAGACGCCAACTATGGCTACACCTTT. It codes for CASTRGDANYGYTF.

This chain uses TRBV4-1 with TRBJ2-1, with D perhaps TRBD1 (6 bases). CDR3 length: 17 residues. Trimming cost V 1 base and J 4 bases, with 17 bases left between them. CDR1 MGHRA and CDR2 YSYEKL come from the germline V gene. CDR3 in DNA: TGCGCCAGCAGCCAAGCTTATGCGGCAGGGGTATACAATGAGCAGTTCTTC. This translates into CASSQAYAAGVYNEQFF.

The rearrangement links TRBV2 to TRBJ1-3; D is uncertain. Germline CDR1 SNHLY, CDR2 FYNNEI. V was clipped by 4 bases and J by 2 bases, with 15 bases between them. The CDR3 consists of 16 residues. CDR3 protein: CASSVLAPIPGNTIYF. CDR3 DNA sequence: TGTGCCAGCAGTGTCCTAGCCCCAATCCCTGGAAACACCATATATTTT.

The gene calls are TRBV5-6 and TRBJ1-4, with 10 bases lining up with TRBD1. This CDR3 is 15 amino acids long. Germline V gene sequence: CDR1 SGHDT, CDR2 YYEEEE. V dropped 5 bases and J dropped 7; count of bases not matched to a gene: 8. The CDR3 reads CASSLTGTGAEKLFF. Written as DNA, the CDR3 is TGTGCCAGCAGTCTAACCGGGACAGGGGCTGAAAAACTGTTTTTT.

The CDR3 coding sequence is TGTGCCAGCAGCGTAGCAGGACAATCCTACGAGCAGTACTTC. As protein: CASSVAGQSYEQYF. The chain is built from TRBV9 and TRBJ2-7; TRBD1 is a possible D gene (5 bases). The germline V gene has CDR1 SGDLS and CDR2 YYNGEE. The ends were cut back, 0 bases at V and 1 base at J, with 8 bases in the middle. CDR3 size: 14 residues.

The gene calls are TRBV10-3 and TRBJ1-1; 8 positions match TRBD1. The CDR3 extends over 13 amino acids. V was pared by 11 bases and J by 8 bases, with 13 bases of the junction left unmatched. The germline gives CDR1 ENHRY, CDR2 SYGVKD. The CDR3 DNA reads TGTGCCTCCTGGGGACAGGTGCCCTCAGAAGCTTTCTTT. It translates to CASWGQVPSEAFF.

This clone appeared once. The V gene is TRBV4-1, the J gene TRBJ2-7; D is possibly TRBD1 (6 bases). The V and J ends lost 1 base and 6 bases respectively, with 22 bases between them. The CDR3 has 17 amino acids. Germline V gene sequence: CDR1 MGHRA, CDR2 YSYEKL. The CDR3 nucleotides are TGCGCCAGCAGCCAAGTTGACAGGCTCTCCTTGCGGTCCGAGCAGTACTTC. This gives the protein CASSQVDRLSLRSEQYF.

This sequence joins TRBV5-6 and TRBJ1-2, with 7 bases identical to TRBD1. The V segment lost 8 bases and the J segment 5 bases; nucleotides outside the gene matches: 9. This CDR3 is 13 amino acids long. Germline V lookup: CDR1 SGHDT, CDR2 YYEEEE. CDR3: CASNRGLLYGYTF. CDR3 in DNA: TGTGCCAGTAACAGGGGTTTGCTGTATGGCTACACCTTC.

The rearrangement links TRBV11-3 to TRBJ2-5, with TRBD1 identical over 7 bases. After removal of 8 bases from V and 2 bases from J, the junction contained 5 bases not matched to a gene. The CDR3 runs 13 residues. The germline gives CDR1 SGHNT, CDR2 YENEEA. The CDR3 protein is CASHRTGQETQYF. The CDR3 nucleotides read TGTGCCAGCCATAGGACAGGTCAAGAGACCCAGTACTTC.

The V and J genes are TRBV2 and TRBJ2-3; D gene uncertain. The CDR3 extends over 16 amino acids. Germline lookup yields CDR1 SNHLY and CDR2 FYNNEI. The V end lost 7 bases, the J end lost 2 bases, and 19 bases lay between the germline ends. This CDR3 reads CASTLRSLLLTDTQYF. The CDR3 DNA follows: TGTGCCAGCACCCTAAGATCACTCCTCCTCACAGATACGCAGTATTTT.

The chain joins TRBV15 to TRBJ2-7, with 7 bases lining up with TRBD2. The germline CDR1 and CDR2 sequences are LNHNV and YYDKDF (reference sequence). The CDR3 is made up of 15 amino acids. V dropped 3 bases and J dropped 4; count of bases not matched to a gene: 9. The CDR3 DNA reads TGTGCCACCAGCAGGGTAGCGGGCGCCCGGTACGAGCAGTACTTC. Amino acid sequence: CATSRVAGARYEQYF.

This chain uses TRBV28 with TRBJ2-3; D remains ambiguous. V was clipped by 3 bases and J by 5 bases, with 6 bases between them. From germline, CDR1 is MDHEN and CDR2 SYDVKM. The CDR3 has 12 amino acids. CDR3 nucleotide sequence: TGTGCCAGCAGTTTGTCGGTAGATACGCAGTATTTT. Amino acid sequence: CASSLSVDTQYF.